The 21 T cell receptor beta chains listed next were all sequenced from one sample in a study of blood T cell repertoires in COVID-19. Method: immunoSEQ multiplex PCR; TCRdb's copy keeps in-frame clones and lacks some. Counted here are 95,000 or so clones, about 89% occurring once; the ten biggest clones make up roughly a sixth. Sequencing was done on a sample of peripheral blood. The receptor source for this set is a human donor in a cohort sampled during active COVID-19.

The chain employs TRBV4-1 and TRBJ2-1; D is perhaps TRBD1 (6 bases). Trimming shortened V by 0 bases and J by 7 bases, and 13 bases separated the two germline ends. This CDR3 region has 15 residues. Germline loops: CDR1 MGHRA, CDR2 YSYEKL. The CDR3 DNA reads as TGCGCCAGCAGCCAAGATATAAGGACAGTTAATGAGCAGTTCTTC. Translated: CASSQDIRTVNEQFF.

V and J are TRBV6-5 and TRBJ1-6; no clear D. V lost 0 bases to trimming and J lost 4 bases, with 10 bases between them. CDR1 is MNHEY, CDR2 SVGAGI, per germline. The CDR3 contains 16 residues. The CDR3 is CASSYSHRSYNSPLHF. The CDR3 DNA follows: TGTGCCAGCAGTTACTCGCACCGGTCTTATAATTCACCCCTCCACTTT.

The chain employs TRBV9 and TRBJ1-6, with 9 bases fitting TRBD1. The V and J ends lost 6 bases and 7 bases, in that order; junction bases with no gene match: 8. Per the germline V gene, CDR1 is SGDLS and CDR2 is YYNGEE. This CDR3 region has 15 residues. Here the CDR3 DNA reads TGTGCCAGCACCTTAGGACAGGGGAAAAATTCACCCCTCCACTTT. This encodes CASTLGQGKNSPLHF.

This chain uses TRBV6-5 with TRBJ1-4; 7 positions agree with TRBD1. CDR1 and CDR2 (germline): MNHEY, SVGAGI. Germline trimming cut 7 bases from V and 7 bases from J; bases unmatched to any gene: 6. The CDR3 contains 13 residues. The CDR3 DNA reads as TGTGCCAGCAAGCGGCAGGGGGGTGAAAAACTGTTTTTT. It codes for CASKRQGGEKLFF.

The CDR3 bases are TGTGCCAGCCGCGGACAGGGGGCGCCCTACGAGCAGTACTTC. Protein sequence: CASRGQGAPYEQYF. The chain couples TRBV6-5 to TRBJ2-7; 11 positions agree with TRBD1. V shed 8 bases and J 2 bases; nucleotides not matched to a gene: 5. Germline CDR1 and CDR2: MNHEY and SVGAGI. This CDR3 is 14 amino acids long.

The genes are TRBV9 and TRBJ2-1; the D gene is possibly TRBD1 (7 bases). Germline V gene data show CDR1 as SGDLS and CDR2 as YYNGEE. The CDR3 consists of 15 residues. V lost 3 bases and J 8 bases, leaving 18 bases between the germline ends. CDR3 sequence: CASSGGDRYLHEQFF. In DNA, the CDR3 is TGTGCCAGCAGCGGCGGGGACAGATATCTCCATGAGCAGTTCTTC.

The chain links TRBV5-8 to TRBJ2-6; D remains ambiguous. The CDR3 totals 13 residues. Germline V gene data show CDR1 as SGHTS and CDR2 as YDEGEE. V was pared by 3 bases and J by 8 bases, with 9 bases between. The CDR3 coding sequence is TGTGCCAGCAGCTCTCAGGTACCCAACGTCCTGACTTTC. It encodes CASSSQVPNVLTF.

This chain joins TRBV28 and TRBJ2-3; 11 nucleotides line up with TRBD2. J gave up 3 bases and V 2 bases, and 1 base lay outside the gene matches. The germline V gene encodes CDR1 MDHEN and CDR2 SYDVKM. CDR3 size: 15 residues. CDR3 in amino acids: CASSLLAGGTDTQYF. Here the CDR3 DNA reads TGTGCCAGCAGTTTACTAGCGGGAGGTACAGATACGCAGTATTTT.

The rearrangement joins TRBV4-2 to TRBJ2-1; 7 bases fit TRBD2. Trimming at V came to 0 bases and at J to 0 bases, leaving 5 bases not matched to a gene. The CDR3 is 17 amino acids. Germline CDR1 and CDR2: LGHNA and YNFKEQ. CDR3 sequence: CASSQEFGGGSYNEQFF. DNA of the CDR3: TGTGCCAGCAGCCAAGAGTTTGGCGGGGGCTCCTACAATGAGCAGTTCTTC.

As DNA, the CDR3 is TGCAGTGCTAGTTATCTCCAGGGGGCCCATGGCTACACCTTC. This translates into CSASYLQGAHGYTF. J is TRBJ1-2 and V is TRBV20-1; TRBD1 aligns across 8 bases. The length of the CDR3 is 14 residues. CDR1 is DFQATT, CDR2 SNEGSKA, per germline (reference sequence). Trimming took 3 bases from V and 6 from J; bases not matched to a gene: 9.

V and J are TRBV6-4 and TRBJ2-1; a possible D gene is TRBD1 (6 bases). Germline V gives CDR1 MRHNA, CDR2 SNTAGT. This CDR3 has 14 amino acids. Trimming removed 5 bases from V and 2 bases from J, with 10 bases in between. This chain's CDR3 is CASSPGTTYNEQFF. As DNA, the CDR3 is TGTGCCAGCAGTCCCGGGACAACCTACAATGAGCAGTTCTTC.

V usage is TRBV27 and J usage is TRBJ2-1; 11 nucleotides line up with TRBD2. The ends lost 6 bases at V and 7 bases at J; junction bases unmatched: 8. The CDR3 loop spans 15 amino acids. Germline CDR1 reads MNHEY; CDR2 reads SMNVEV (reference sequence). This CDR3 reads CASSLGSSGGNEQFF. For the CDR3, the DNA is TGTGCCAGCAGCCTAGGGTCTAGCGGGGGGAATGAGCAGTTCTTC.

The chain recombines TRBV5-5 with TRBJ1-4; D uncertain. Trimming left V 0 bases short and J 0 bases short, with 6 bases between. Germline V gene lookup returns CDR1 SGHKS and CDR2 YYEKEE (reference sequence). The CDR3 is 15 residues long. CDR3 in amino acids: CASSLVTATNEKLFF. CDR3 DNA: TGTGCCAGCAGCTTGGTTACGGCAACTAATGAAAAACTGTTTTTT.

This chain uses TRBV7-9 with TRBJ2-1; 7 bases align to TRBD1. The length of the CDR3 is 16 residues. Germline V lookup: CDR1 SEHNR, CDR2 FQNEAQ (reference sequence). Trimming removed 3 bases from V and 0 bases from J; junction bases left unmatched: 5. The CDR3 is CASSFGDSLSYNEQFF. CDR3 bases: TGTGCCAGCAGCTTCGGGGACAGTCTCTCCTACAATGAGCAGTTCTTC.

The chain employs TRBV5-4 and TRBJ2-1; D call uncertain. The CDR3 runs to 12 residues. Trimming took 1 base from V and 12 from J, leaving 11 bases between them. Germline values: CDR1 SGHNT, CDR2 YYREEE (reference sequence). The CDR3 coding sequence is TGTGCCAGCAGCTTGAGCGAGCGTCGGCAGTTCTTC. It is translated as CASSLSERRQFF.

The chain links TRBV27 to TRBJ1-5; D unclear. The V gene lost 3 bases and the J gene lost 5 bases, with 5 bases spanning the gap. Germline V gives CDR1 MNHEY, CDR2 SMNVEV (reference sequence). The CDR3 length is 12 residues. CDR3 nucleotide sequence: TGTGCCAGCAGTTTTGTAGATCAGCCCCAGCATTTT. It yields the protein CASSFVDQPQHF.

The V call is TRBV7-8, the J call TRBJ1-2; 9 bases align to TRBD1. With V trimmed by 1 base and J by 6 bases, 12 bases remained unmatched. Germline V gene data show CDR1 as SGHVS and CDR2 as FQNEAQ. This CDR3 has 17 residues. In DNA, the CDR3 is TGTGCCAGCAGCTTAGAAGAGGCCGGGACAGGGAGCCATGGCTACACCTTC. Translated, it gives CASSLEEAGTGSHGYTF.

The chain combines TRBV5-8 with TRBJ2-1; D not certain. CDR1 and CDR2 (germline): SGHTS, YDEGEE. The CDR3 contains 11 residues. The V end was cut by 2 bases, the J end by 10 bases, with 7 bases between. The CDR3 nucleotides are TGTGCCAGCAGCTTTCCCAGAGAGCAGTTCTTC. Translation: CASSFPREQFF.

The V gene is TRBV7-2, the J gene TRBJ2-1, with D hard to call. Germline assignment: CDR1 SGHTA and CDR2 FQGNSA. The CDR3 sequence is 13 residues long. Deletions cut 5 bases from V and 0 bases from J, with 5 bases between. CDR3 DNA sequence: TGTGCCAGCAGCACGAGCTCCTACAATGAGCAGTTCTTC. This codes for CASSTSSYNEQFF.

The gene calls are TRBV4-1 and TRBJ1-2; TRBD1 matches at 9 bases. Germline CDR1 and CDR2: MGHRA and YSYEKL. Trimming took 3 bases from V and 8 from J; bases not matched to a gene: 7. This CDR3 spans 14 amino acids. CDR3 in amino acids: CASSQVQGARGYTF. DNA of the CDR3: TGCGCCAGCAGCCAGGTACAGGGGGCGAGGGGCTACACCTTC.

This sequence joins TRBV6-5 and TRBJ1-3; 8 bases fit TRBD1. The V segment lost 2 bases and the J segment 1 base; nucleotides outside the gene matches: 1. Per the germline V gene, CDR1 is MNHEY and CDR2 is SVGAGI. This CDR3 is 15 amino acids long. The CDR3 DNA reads TGTGCCAGCAGTTACAACAGGGGGTCTGGAAACACCATATATTTT. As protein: CASSYNRGSGNTIYF.